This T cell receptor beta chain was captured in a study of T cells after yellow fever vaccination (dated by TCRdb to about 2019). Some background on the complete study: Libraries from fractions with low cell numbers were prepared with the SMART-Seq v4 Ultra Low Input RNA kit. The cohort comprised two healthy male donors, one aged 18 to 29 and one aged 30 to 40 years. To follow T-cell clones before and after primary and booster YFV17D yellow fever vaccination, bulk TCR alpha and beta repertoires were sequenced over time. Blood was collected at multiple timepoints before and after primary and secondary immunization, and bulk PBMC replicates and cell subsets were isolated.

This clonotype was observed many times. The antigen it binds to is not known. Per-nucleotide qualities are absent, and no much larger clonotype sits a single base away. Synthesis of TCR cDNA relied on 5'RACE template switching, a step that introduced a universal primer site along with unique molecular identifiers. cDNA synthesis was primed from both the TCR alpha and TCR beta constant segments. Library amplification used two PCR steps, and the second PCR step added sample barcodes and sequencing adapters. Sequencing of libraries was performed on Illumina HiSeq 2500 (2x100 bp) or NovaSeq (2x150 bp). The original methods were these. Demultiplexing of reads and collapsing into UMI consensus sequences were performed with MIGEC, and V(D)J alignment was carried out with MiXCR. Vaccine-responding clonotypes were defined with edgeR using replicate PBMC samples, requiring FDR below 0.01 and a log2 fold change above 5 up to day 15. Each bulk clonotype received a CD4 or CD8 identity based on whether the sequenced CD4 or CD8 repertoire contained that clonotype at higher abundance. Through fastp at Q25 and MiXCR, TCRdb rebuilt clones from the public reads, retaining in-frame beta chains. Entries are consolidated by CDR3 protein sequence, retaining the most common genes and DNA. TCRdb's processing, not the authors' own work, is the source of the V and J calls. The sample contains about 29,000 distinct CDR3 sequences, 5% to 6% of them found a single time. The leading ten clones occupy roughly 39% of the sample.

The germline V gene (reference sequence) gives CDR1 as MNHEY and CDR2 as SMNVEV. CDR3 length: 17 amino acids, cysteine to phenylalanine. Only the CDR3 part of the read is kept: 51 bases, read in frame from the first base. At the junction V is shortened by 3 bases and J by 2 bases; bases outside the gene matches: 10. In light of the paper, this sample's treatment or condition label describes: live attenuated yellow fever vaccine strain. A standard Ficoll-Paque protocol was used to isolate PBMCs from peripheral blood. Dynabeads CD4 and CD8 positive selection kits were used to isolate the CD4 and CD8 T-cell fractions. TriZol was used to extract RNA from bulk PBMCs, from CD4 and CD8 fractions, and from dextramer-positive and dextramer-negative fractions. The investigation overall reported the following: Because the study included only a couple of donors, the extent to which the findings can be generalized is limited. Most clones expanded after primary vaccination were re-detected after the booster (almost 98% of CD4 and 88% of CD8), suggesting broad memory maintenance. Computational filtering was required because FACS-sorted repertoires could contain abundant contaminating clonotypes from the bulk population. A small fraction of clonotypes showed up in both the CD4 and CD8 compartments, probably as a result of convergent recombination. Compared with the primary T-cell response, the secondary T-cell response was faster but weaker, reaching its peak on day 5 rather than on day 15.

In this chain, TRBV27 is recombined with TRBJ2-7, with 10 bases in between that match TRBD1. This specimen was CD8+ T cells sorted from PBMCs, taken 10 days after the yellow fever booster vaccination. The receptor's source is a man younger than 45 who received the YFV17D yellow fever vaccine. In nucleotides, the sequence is TGTGCCAGCAGTTTCATCCAACCCGGGACAGGGGCCTACGAGCAGTACTTC. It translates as CASSFIQPGTGAYEQYF.